These 20 T cell receptor beta chains were all obtained from the same sample, sequenced in a study of T cell clonality in common variable immunodeficiency. Sequenced by immunoSEQ multiplex PCR; TCRdb stores in-frame clones only, minus some. The sample shows tens of thousands of clones, none of them appearing just once. Sequenced: peripheral blood mononuclear cells. The receptors originated from a person aged 18 to 75 in good health.

This clone was counted at least ten times. A much larger clone lies one base from this, so it may be a read error. The observed sequence ends 3 residues before the CDR3 terminus, with the missing tail filled in from the germline J gene. This chain connects TRBV20-1 to TRBJ2-4; the D gene is possibly TRBD2 (8 bases). Germline CDR1 is DFQATT and CDR2 is SNEGSKA (reference sequence). V shed 5 bases and J shed 8 bases, with 25 bases lying between them. CDR3 length: 16 residues. CDR3 residues: CSAPQGETGGADIQYF. CDR3 DNA, as far as it was read: TGCAGTGCTCCCCAGGGGGAGACGGGAGGGGCGGACATT.

This clone was seen repeatedly, ten times or more. The read ends 3 residues shy of where the CDR3 ends; the end is completed using the germline J gene. The chain has TRBV7-9 and TRBJ2-7; D tentatively reads TRBD1 or TRBD2 (7 bases each). The CDR3 has 13 amino acids. Trimming shortened V by 6 bases and J by 4 bases, and 13 bases separated the two germline ends. CDR1 is SEHNR and CDR2 is FQNEAQ in the germline V gene (reference sequence). The CDR3 DNA, read in part, is TGTGCCAGCAGTCGACAGGGAGGGTACGAG. Amino acid sequence: CASSRQGGYE. The CDR3, in full, reads CASSRQGGYEQYF.

This clone has ten or more counts. Read sequence stops 3 residues before the CDR3 end, and the germline J gene provides the missing end. The chain couples TRBV4-1 to TRBJ2-2; maybe TRBD1 (6 bases). Germline V gives CDR1 MGHRA, CDR2 YSYEKL. The ends were cut back, 3 bases at V and 0 bases at J, with 11 bases in the middle. The length of the CDR3 is 16 residues. The sequenced part of the CDR3 DNA is TGCGCCAGCAGCCAGTGGACAGATACGAACACCGGGGAG. This encodes CASSQWTDTNTGE. The full-length CDR3 reads as CASSQWTDTNTGELFF.

This clone showed up many times. The CDR3 bases that were read are TGCAGTGCTAGAGATACAGGGGAGCACGAG. Translation: CSARDTGEHE. The entire CDR3 protein reads CSARDTGEHEQYF. V gene TRBV20-1 combines with J gene TRBJ2-7; 7 bases are shared with TRBD1. The CDR3 end is not reached by the read, which stops 3 residues before it; the germline J gene fills it in. J was trimmed by 5 bases and V by 0 bases; bases with no gene match: 4. Germline V gene lookup returns CDR1 DFQATT and CDR2 SNEGSKA (reference sequence). This CDR3 is 13 amino acids long.

This clone occurred many times. The part of the CDR3 DNA that was read is TGTGCCAGCAAGGGGAGGACAGGGGCTAATGAAAAA. Translation: CASKGRTGANEK. The full CDR3 protein is CASKGRTGANEKLFF. The rearrangement uses TRBV2 and TRBJ1-4, with 9 bases that match TRBD1. The read comes to an end 3 residues before the CDR3 does, leaving the germline J gene to fill in the end. The CDR3 contains 15 residues. CDR1 is SNHLY and CDR2 is FYNNEI in the germline V gene. The J segment lost 3 bases and the V segment lost 7 bases, leaving 6 bases of the junction unmatched.

This clone occurred many times. The CDR3 goes on 3 residues after the read ends, and that part is filled in from the germline J gene. The sample has other DNA sequences that encode this CDR3 too. V is TRBV20-1 and J is TRBJ1-1, with no clear D. V was cut by 6 bases and J by 3 bases, with 20 bases left in between. The V gene's germline CDR1 is DFQATT and CDR2 SNEGSKA (reference sequence). This CDR3 comprises 15 residues. The CDR3 sequence: CSASRGIEVDTEAFF. CDR3 DNA, as far as it was read: TGCAGTGCCAGTCGGGGAATTGAAGTGGACACTGAA.

This clone was seen many times. The sequenced fragment ends 3 residues before the CDR3 boundary, so the rest is inferred from the germline J gene. The V call is TRBV19, the J call TRBJ1-1; the match to TRBD1 covers 7 bases. This CDR3 comprises 17 residues. Germline V CDR1 and CDR2: LNHDA, SQIVND (reference sequence). V dropped 6 bases and J dropped 1; count of bases not matched to a gene: 14. The DNA read from the CDR3 is TGTGCCAGTAGCGGCACAGGGGTCGATAGGACGAACACTGAA. Amino acids: CASSGTGVDRTNTE. In full, the CDR3 is CASSGTGVDRTNTEAFF.

This clone was recorded a few times. The read terminates 3 residues before the CDR3 end, so the remaining end is supplied by the germline J gene. V gene TRBV7-9 combines with J gene TRBJ1-1; TRBD1 might be the D (6 bases). Germline CDR1 SEHNR, CDR2 FQNEAQ (reference sequence). This CDR3 contains 15 residues. CDR3 region: CASSRSRERTDTAFF. Incomplete CDR3 DNA: TGTGCCAGCAGCCGCTCGCGGGAGAGGACAGATACG.

The table lists this clone with many counts. The read finishes 3 residues shy of the CDR3 end, and the germline J gene is used to complete it. V gene TRBV28 combines with J gene TRBJ1-2; 10 bases match TRBD1. The CDR3 is 17 residues long. Looked up from germline, CDR1 is MDHEN and CDR2 is SYDVKM. After removal of 11 bases from V and 6 bases from J, the junction contained 21 bases not matched to a gene. Partial CDR3 DNA: TGTGCCTCTTCGCCGGGACAGGGGTCTTTATTGGCGGATGGC. This gives the protein CASSPGQGSLLADG. The whole CDR3 region reads CASSPGQGSLLADGYTF.

Many counts were recorded for this clone. The read terminates 3 residues ahead of where the CDR3 ends, so the germline J gene completes it. The genes are TRBV18 and TRBJ2-2; no definite D call. V was trimmed by 6 bases and J by 0 bases, leaving 5 bases between them. CDR3 length: 13 amino acids. CDR1 is KGHSH and CDR2 is LQKENI in the germline V gene. The CDR3 spells CASSTANTGELFF. Partial CDR3 DNA: TGTGCCAGCTCTACAGCGAACACCGGGGAG.

This clone was detected many times. The observed sequence ends 3 residues before the CDR3 terminus, with the missing tail filled in from the germline J gene. This chain uses TRBV19 with TRBJ1-5; 7 bases align to TRBD1. In germline, CDR1 is LNHDA, CDR2 SQIVND (reference sequence). V lost 5 bases and J lost 0; bases outside the gene matches: 4. CDR3 length: 15 amino acids. CDR3 region: CASSSTGRSNQPQHF. The CDR3 bases that were read are TGTGCCAGTAGTTCGACAGGGCGTAGCAATCAGCCC. Full variable domain (outside the CDR3, taken from reference TRBV19 and TRBJ1-5): DGGITQSPKYLFRKEGQNVTLSCEQNLNHDAMYWYRQDPGQGLRLIYYSQIVNDFQKGDIAEGYSVSREKKESFPLTVTSAQKNPTAFYLCASSSTGRSNQPQHFGDGTRLSIL.

This clone was observed at least ten times. The sequence runs out 3 residues before the end of the CDR3; the remainder is reconstructed from the germline J gene. The V call is TRBV14, the J call TRBJ2-7; D might be TRBD2 (6 bases). V dropped 5 bases and J dropped 0 bases, with 14 bases sitting between them. Germline V gene data show CDR1 as SGHDN and CDR2 as FVKESK. The CDR3 sequence is 15 residues long. CDR3 region: CASSKGLADSYEQYF. The DNA read from the CDR3 is TGTGCCAGCAGCAAGGGGTTAGCGGACTCCTACGAG.

This clone was recorded at least ten times. The CDR3 goes on 3 residues after the read ends, and that part is filled in from the germline J gene. This rearrangement joins TRBV5-6 to TRBJ1-3, with a possible D match to TRBD1 (6 bases). Trimming shortened V by 3 bases and J by 6 bases, and 16 bases separated the two germline ends. CDR1 SGHDT and CDR2 YYEEEE come from the germline V gene. The length of the CDR3 is 15 residues. This chain's CDR3 is CASSSLRRGKNTIYF. The part of the CDR3 DNA that was read is TGTGCCAGCAGCTCCCTGAGGAGGGGGAAAAACACC.

This clone was seen many times. The read is 3 residues too short to cover the CDR3 end, so that end is filled in from the germline J gene. V and J are TRBV29-1 and TRBJ2-5; 10 positions agree with TRBD2. With 5 bases clipped from V and 5 bases from J, the junction kept 23 bases outside the gene matches. The germline V gene encodes CDR1 SQVTM and CDR2 ANQGSEA. The CDR3 spans 19 residues. The CDR3 protein is CSVFTPRGLAATRVETQYF. The covered CDR3 bases are TGCAGCGTTTTTACTCCGAGAGGACTAGCGGCAACCCGGGTTGAGACC. Using reference TRBV29-1 and TRBJ2-5 for the parts outside the CDR3, the full variable domain is SAVISQKPSRDICQRGTSLTIQCQVDSQVTMMFWYRQQPGQSLTLIATANQGSEATYESGFVIDKFPISRPNLTFSTLTVSNMSPEDSSIYLCSVFTPRGLAATRVETQYFGPGTRLLVL.

Many counts were recorded for this clone. The read comes to an end 3 residues before the CDR3 does, leaving the germline J gene to fill in the end. The genes are TRBV18 and TRBJ2-7; possibly TRBD2 for D (6 bases). The germline gives CDR1 KGHSH, CDR2 LQKENI. CDR3 size: 13 residues. Trimming cost V 6 bases and J 0 bases, with 9 bases left between them. CDR3 DNA (partial): TGTGCCAGCTCCCGGGGGAGCTCCTACGAG. Protein product: CASSRGSSYE. The CDR3 in its entirety is CASSRGSSYEQYF. Looking up the rest from reference TRBV18 and TRBJ2-7 gives the full variable domain: NAGVMQNPRHLVRRRGQEARLRCSPMKGHSHVYWYRQLPEEGLKFMVYLQKENIIDESGMPKERFSAEFPKEGPSILRIQQVVRGDSAAYFCASSRGSSYEQYFGPGTRLTVT.

Concerning this clone: The read halts 3 residues ahead of the CDR3 end, with the missing end drawn from the germline J gene. The chain links TRBV18 to TRBJ2-7; D gene unclear. The ends were cut back, 3 bases at V and 6 bases at J, with 9 bases in the middle. CDR1 and CDR2 (germline): KGHSH, LQKENI. The CDR3 consists of 12 residues. CDR3 bases read: TGTGCCAGCTCACCCGAGATCGGCGAG. This codes for CASSPEIGE. The full CDR3 is CASSPEIGEQYF. Variable domain in full (rest from reference TRBV18 and TRBJ2-7): NAGVMQNPRHLVRRRGQEARLRCSPMKGHSHVYWYRQLPEEGLKFMVYLQKENIIDESGMPKERFSAEFPKEGPSILRIQQVVRGDSAAYFCASSPEIGEQYFGPGTRLTVT.

The table lists this clone with a few counts. The read terminates 3 residues before the CDR3 end, so the remaining end is supplied by the germline J gene. The V gene is TRBV18, the J gene TRBJ2-1; 9 bases map to TRBD1. Germline CDR1 and CDR2: KGHSH and LQKENI. V was clipped by 3 bases and J by 6 bases; unmatched bases: 12. This CDR3 is built from 17 residues. The CDR3 loop reads CASSPSRDRVGGNEQFF. CDR3 DNA (partial): TGTGCCAGCTCACCGTCCCGGGACAGGGTGGGGGGCAATGAG.

This clone was seen at least ten times. The CDR3 is cut off 3 residues early in the read; its end comes from the germline J gene. The rearrangement uses TRBV6-2 or TRBV6-3 and TRBJ2-1; maybe TRBD1 (5 bases). CDR3 length: 14 residues. From germline, CDR1 is MNHEY and CDR2 SVGEGT. The ends were cut back, 0 bases at V and 6 bases at J, with 9 bases in the middle. The CDR3 DNA, read in part, is TGTGCCAGCAGTTACTCGACCAGGGCCAATGAG. Encoded protein: CASSYSTRANE. The CDR3 in full is CASSYSTRANEQFF.

This clone showed up many times. From the germline J gene comes the end of the CDR3, since the read stops 3 residues before it. The chain is built from TRBV7-6 and TRBJ2-1, with no clear D. The CDR3 runs to 12 residues. V lost 4 bases and J lost 7, with 8 bases in between. CDR1 is SGHVS and CDR2 is FNYEAQ in the germline V gene. CDR3 DNA, as far as it was read: TGTGCCAGCAGCTCCGGTCATAATGAG. This gives the protein CASSSGHNE. The full CDR3 protein is CASSSGHNEQFF.

This clone was detected many times. The CDR3 end falls 3 residues outside the read, so it is completed with the germline J gene. The rearrangement uses TRBV19 and TRBJ2-5; 9 bases map to TRBD2. Germline loops: CDR1 LNHDA, CDR2 SQIVND (reference sequence). The V and J ends lost 8 bases and 1 base, in that order; junction bases with no gene match: 11. The CDR3 spans 16 residues. The CDR3 protein is CASSPQREDLQETQYF. The sequenced part of the CDR3 DNA is TGTGCCAGTTCCCCCCAGCGGGAGGACCTCCAAGAGACC.